The clone carrying this T cell receptor beta chain was detected only a few times. TCRdb analysed the RACE reads with MiXCR anew, one entry per CDR3 protein. The table shows tens of thousands of distinct CDR3 sequences, with less than 15% occurring only once. Time point specified: pre-sensitization, week 0. The treatment denotes: therapeutic diphenylcyclopropenone sensitization with weekly scalp DPC. Unfractionated whole blood yielded the extracted total RNA. This specimen belongs to a study of human T cells and chemical hapten exposure. The sample consisted of whole blood, taken in connection with sensitization to the hapten diphenylcyclopropenone (DPC). The sequence was obtained from a woman aged 40 to 50 with alopecia areata. Some clones in this sample may be carry-over from other donors' samples.

CDR3 sequence reads: CASSIGPVNEKLFF. The CDR3 DNA reads as TGCGCCAGCAGCATCGGGCCTGTTAATGAAAAACTGTTTTTT. This chain joins TRBV5-1 and TRBJ1-4; D remains ambiguous. With 4 bases removed from V and 4 bases from J, the gap between germline ends came to 11 bases. Per the germline V gene, CDR1 is SGHRS and CDR2 is YFSETQ. The CDR3 is made up of 14 amino acids.